Given below is one T cell receptor beta chain in context. The sample originates from a study of technical replicates of blood from several donors. Assay used: immunoSEQ multiplex PCR; TCRdb lists only in-frame clones, some missing. The top ten hold about 5.5% of the sample, which has 65,000 to 75,000 clones, approximately 83% seen once. Per the germline V gene, CDR1 is GTSNPN and CDR2 is SVGIG (reference sequence). V was cut by 1 base and J by 9 bases, with 13 bases left in between. The CDR3 has 12 amino acids. The clonotype originates from a human donor in good health. Some clones in this sample may be carry-over from other donors' samples. The chain has TRBV30 and TRBJ2-7, with D possibly being TRBD2 (6 bases). Specimen: PBMCs. CDR3 region: CAWSGMGGGQYF. The CDR3 coding sequence is TGTGCCTGGAGTGGGATGGGAGGTGGGCAGTACTTC.